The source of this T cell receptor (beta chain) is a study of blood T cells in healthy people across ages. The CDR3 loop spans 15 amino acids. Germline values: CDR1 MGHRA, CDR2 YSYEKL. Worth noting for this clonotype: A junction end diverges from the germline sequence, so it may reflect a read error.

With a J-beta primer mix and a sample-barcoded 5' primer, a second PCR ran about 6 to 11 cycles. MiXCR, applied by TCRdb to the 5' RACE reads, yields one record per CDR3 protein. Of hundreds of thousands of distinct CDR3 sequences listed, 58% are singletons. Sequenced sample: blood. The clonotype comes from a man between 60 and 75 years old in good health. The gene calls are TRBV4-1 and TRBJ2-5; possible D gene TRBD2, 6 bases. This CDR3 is CASSQDGTGQETQYF. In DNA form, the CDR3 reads TGTGCCAGCAGCCAAGATGGGACTGGACAAGAGACCCAGTACTTC.